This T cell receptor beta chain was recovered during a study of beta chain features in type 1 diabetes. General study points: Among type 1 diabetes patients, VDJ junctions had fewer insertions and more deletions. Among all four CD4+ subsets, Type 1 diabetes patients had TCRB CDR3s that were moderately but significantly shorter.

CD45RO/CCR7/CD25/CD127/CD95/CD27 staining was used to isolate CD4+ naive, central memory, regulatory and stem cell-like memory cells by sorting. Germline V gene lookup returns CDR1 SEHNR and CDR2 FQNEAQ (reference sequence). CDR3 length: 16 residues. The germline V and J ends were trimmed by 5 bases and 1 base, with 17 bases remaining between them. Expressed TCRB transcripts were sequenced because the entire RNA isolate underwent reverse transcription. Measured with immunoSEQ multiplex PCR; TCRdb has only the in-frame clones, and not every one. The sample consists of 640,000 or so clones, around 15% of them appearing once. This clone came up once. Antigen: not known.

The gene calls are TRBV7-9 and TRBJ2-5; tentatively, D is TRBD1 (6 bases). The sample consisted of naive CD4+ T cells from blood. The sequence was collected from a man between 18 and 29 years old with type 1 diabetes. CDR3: CASSPPGHKAQETQYF. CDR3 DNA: TGTGCCAGCAGCCCTCCGGGACACAAGGCCCAAGAGACCCAGTACTTC.